Listed below are T cell receptor beta chains from one sample, sequenced in a study of blood T cell repertoires in COVID-19. The repertoire was sequenced with immunoSEQ multiplex PCR; TCRdb's copy has only in-frame clones and lacks some. Here the sample spans roughly 200,000 clones, 85% to 90% being singletons. Material for sequencing was PBMCs or T cells enriched from blood (not recorded which). The receptors come from a man aged 40-55 years who had recovered from COVID-19. Both conserved end residues are part of each CDR3. The D gene is left open where the match is weak. Clone sizes are given selectively: once, few, many, or a class where the clone is expanded.

v_call: TRBV9
clone_size: -
j_call: TRBJ2-5
cdr3_length: 17
d_call: TRBD2
cdr3_nt: TGTGCCAGCAGCGTAGGTGCTCTAGCGGGAGGGCAAGAGACCCAGTACTTC
cdr3_aa: CASSVGALAGGQETQYF

v_call: TRBV28
clone_size: -
j_call: TRBJ1-5
cdr3_length: 15
d_call: -
cdr3_nt: TGTGCCAGCAGTTTGTACTCAGGGGGCAATCAGCCCCAGCATTTT
cdr3_aa: CASSLYSGGNQPQHF

v_call: TRBV11-2
clone_size: -
j_call: TRBJ1-3
cdr3_length: 18
d_call: -
cdr3_nt: TGTGCCAGCAGCCCCCGGCGGGCGGGGATGAGCTCTGGAAACACCATATATTTT
cdr3_aa: CASSPRRAGMSSGNTIYF

v_call: TRBV9
clone_size: once
j_call: TRBJ1-2
cdr3_length: 15
d_call: -
cdr3_nt: TGTGCCAGCAGCGTAGAAGACGGAAGACCGGGTGGCTACACCTTC
cdr3_aa: CASSVEDGRPGGYTF

v_call: TRBV4-2
clone_size: -
j_call: TRBJ2-5
cdr3_length: 16
d_call: TRBD1
cdr3_nt: TGTGCCAGCAGCCAAGAAATCGCAGGGGGTTTGGAGACCCAGTACTTC
cdr3_aa: CASSQEIAGGLETQYF

v_call: TRBV7-9
clone_size: -
j_call: TRBJ2-1
cdr3_length: 16
d_call: -
cdr3_nt: TGTGCCAGCAGCTTAGTTGGGGGCCAATCGTTAAATGAGCAGTTCTTC
cdr3_aa: CASSLVGGQSLNEQFF

v_call: TRBV11-2
clone_size: -
j_call: TRBJ1-2
cdr3_length: 11
d_call: -
cdr3_nt: TGTGCCAGCAGCTCCAGCGGCGGCTACACCTTC
cdr3_aa: CASSSSGGYTF

v_call: TRBV6-5
clone_size: -
j_call: TRBJ2-3
cdr3_length: 15
d_call: TRBD2
cdr3_nt: TGTGCCAGCAGTCTAGCGGGGACTAAGGTAGATACGCAGTATTTT
cdr3_aa: CASSLAGTKVDTQYF

v_call: TRBV5-6
clone_size: -
j_call: TRBJ2-6
cdr3_length: 18
d_call: TRBD2
cdr3_nt: TGTGCCAGCAGCTTGGGGCTAGCGGGTAACTCTGGGGCCAACGTCCTGACTTTC
cdr3_aa: CASSLGLAGNSGANVLTF

v_call: TRBV10-2
clone_size: -
j_call: TRBJ1-2
cdr3_length: 13
d_call: TRBD1
cdr3_nt: TGCGCCAGCAGGGAGGGGGCCTATCGTGGCTACACCTTC
cdr3_aa: CASREGAYRGYTF

v_call: TRBV19
clone_size: -
j_call: TRBJ2-1
cdr3_length: 12
d_call: -
cdr3_nt: TGTGCCAGTAGTATAGATCTCTATGAGCAGTTCTTC
cdr3_aa: CASSIDLYEQFF

v_call: TRBV11-2
clone_size: -
j_call: TRBJ2-1
cdr3_length: 16
d_call: TRBD1
cdr3_nt: TGTGCCAGCAGCTCCTACAGGGGGCGGGGGTACAATGAGCAGTTCTTC
cdr3_aa: CASSSYRGRGYNEQFF

v_call: TRBV13
clone_size: -
j_call: TRBJ2-3
cdr3_length: 12
d_call: -
cdr3_nt: TGTGCCAGCAGAGGGGTTTGGGATACGCAGTATTTT
cdr3_aa: CASRGVWDTQYF

v_call: TRBV13
clone_size: -
j_call: TRBJ2-1
cdr3_length: 14
d_call: TRBD1
cdr3_nt: TGTGCCAGCAGCCCCCGACAGGGGGTATATGAGCAGTTCTTC
cdr3_aa: CASSPRQGVYEQFF

v_call: TRBV28
clone_size: -
j_call: TRBJ1-3
cdr3_length: 15
d_call: -
cdr3_nt: TGTGCCAGCAGTTTTACACGGGGCTCTGGAAACACCATATATTTT
cdr3_aa: CASSFTRGSGNTIYF

v_call: TRBV28
clone_size: -
j_call: TRBJ2-7
cdr3_length: 17
d_call: -
cdr3_nt: TGTGCCAGCAGTTTAATTACCTGGGACAAGAGCTCCTACGAGCAGTACTTC
cdr3_aa: CASSLITWDKSSYEQYF

v_call: TRBV11-3
clone_size: -
j_call: TRBJ1-6
cdr3_length: 14
d_call: -
cdr3_nt: TGTGCCAGCAGCTTAGTAGCAGCAAATTCACCCCTCCACTTT
cdr3_aa: CASSLVAANSPLHF

v_call: TRBV2
clone_size: -
j_call: TRBJ1-5
cdr3_length: 14
d_call: -
cdr3_nt: TGTGCCAGCAGTCTGACCAGGGACAATCAGCCCCAGCATTTT
cdr3_aa: CASSLTRDNQPQHF

v_call: TRBV15
clone_size: -
j_call: TRBJ2-7
cdr3_length: 12
d_call: -
cdr3_nt: TGTGCCACCAGCAGTGGGGCCGCCGAGCAGTACTTC
cdr3_aa: CATSSGAAEQYF

v_call: TRBV29-1
clone_size: medium-sized
j_call: TRBJ2-7
cdr3_length: 13
d_call: TRBD1
cdr3_nt: TGCAGCGTTCAAGGACAGGGCGCCTACGAGCAGTACTTC
cdr3_aa: CSVQGQGAYEQYF

v_call: TRBV19
clone_size: -
j_call: TRBJ2-2
cdr3_length: 15
d_call: TRBD2
cdr3_nt: TGTGCCAGTACCCAAGCGGGAGGGCCCGGCGGGGAGCTGTTTTTT
cdr3_aa: CASTQAGGPGGELFF

v_call: TRBV7-9
clone_size: -
j_call: TRBJ1-2
cdr3_length: 13
d_call: -
cdr3_nt: TGTGCCAGCAGCTTAGGAGCCGTTGGTGGCTACACCTTC
cdr3_aa: CASSLGAVGGYTF

v_call: TRBV15
clone_size: -
j_call: TRBJ1-2
cdr3_length: 15
d_call: -
cdr3_nt: TGTGCCACCAGCAATTCAGGGATAACTAACTATGGCTACACCTTC
cdr3_aa: CATSNSGITNYGYTF

v_call: TRBV11-3
clone_size: few
j_call: TRBJ2-3
cdr3_length: 13
d_call: -
cdr3_nt: TGTGCCAGCAGCTTAGTTTGGCTAGATACGCAGTATTTT
cdr3_aa: CASSLVWLDTQYF

v_call: TRBV6-5
clone_size: -
j_call: TRBJ1-4
cdr3_length: 15
d_call: TRBD1
cdr3_nt: TGTGCCAGCAGCTGGCAGGGGGCCGGTAATGAAAAACTGTTTTTT
cdr3_aa: CASSWQGAGNEKLFF

v_call: TRBV11-2
clone_size: -
j_call: TRBJ2-5
cdr3_length: 14
d_call: TRBD1
cdr3_nt: TGTGCCAGCAGCGAACAGGGGAAGCAAGAGACCCAGTACTTC
cdr3_aa: CASSEQGKQETQYF

v_call: TRBV7-9
clone_size: medium-sized
j_call: TRBJ1-6
cdr3_length: 15
d_call: -
cdr3_nt: TGTGCCAGCAGTCGAACCGGGTCAGCGAATTCACCCCTCCACTTT
cdr3_aa: CASSRTGSANSPLHF

v_call: TRBV19
clone_size: -
j_call: TRBJ1-2
cdr3_length: 14
d_call: -
cdr3_nt: TGTGCCAGTAGTATCCAGAGGCCCGACTATGGCTACACCTTC
cdr3_aa: CASSIQRPDYGYTF

v_call: TRBV30
clone_size: -
j_call: TRBJ1-1
cdr3_length: 12
d_call: TRBD1
cdr3_nt: TGTGCCTGTAAGACAGGGGGGACTGAAGCTTTCTTT
cdr3_aa: CACKTGGTEAFF

v_call: TRBV7-9
clone_size: -
j_call: TRBJ1-1
cdr3_length: 11
d_call: -
cdr3_nt: TGTGCCAGCAGCTTTTCCGAGGAAGCTTTCTTT
cdr3_aa: CASSFSEEAFF

v_call: TRBV2
clone_size: -
j_call: TRBJ1-6
cdr3_length: 15
d_call: -
cdr3_nt: TGTGCCAGCAGTGTCGACGCAGGCTATAATTCACCCCTCCACTTT
cdr3_aa: CASSVDAGYNSPLHF

v_call: TRBV9
clone_size: once
j_call: TRBJ1-1
cdr3_length: 16
d_call: TRBD1
cdr3_nt: TGTGCCAGCAGCCCGACGGGGACAGGGGTAGGCACTGAAGCTTTCTTT
cdr3_aa: CASSPTGTGVGTEAFF

v_call: TRBV3-1/TRBV3-2
clone_size: -
j_call: TRBJ1-6
cdr3_length: 18
d_call: -
cdr3_nt: TGTGCCAGCAGCCAAGGTGTAGGACAACGGGTACAGGATTCACCCCTCCACTTT
cdr3_aa: CASSQGVGQRVQDSPLHF

v_call: TRBV5-1
clone_size: -
j_call: TRBJ2-3
cdr3_length: 15
d_call: -
cdr3_nt: TGCGCCAGCAGCTCCCGAGGCGGGGACACAGATACGCAGTATTTT
cdr3_aa: CASSSRGGDTDTQYF

v_call: TRBV28
clone_size: -
j_call: TRBJ2-3
cdr3_length: 21
d_call: TRBD2
cdr3_nt: TGTGCCAGCAGTTTACGGGGCGCTAGCGGGGGGCCCACTACTCGCACAGATACGCAGTATTTT
cdr3_aa: CASSLRGASGGPTTRTDTQYF

v_call: TRBV7-2
clone_size: few
j_call: TRBJ1-5
cdr3_length: 16
d_call: -
cdr3_nt: TGTGCCAGCAGCCCTCGGGCGGGGGCGGACAATCAGCCCCAGCATTTT
cdr3_aa: CASSPRAGADNQPQHF

v_call: TRBV10-3
clone_size: -
j_call: TRBJ1-2
cdr3_length: 15
d_call: -
cdr3_nt: TGTGCCATCAGTGATCAACAGCCGGCTAACTATGGCTACACCTTC
cdr3_aa: CAISDQQPANYGYTF

v_call: TRBV29-1
clone_size: -
j_call: TRBJ2-3
cdr3_length: 12
d_call: -
cdr3_nt: TGCAGCGTTGCCCAGGGGCCGAATACGCAGTATTTT
cdr3_aa: CSVAQGPNTQYF

v_call: TRBV2
clone_size: -
j_call: TRBJ2-3
cdr3_length: 15
d_call: -
cdr3_nt: TGTGCCAGCTTTCCGGGCTCGGGGGGCACAGATACGCAGTATTTT
cdr3_aa: CASFPGSGGTDTQYF

v_call: TRBV5-1
clone_size: -
j_call: TRBJ2-1
cdr3_length: 15
d_call: -
cdr3_nt: TGCGCCAGCAGCTTGGCGGGACACCCTAATCAGGGGCAGTTCTTC
cdr3_aa: CASSLAGHPNQGQFF

v_call: TRBV27
clone_size: -
j_call: TRBJ1-1
cdr3_length: 15
d_call: -
cdr3_nt: TGTGCCAGCAGTCCACAGACAGGACACTCCACTGAAGCTTTCTTT
cdr3_aa: CASSPQTGHSTEAFF

v_call: TRBV28
clone_size: -
j_call: TRBJ1-4
cdr3_length: 13
d_call: -
cdr3_nt: TGTGCCAGCAGACGTGACAGGAATGAAAAACTGTTTTTT
cdr3_aa: CASRRDRNEKLFF

v_call: TRBV7-8
clone_size: -
j_call: TRBJ1-4
cdr3_length: 14
d_call: -
cdr3_nt: TGTGCCAGCAGCTTAAGGAGAGGAGGTGAAAAACTGTTTTTT
cdr3_aa: CASSLRRGGEKLFF

v_call: TRBV19
clone_size: few
j_call: TRBJ1-1
cdr3_length: 15
d_call: -
cdr3_nt: TGTGCCAGTAGTTCCTGGACTAGTATGAACACTGAAGCTTTCTTT
cdr3_aa: CASSSWTSMNTEAFF

v_call: TRBV5-1
clone_size: -
j_call: TRBJ2-2
cdr3_length: 16
d_call: TRBD1
cdr3_nt: TGCGCCAGCAGCTTGCACAGGGGGCAAGTTTACGGGGAGCTGTTTTTT
cdr3_aa: CASSLHRGQVYGELFF

v_call: TRBV10-3
clone_size: -
j_call: TRBJ2-1
cdr3_length: 15
d_call: TRBD2
cdr3_nt: TGTGCCATCACCCCAAAAGGGACTAGCGGGAATGAGCAGTTCTTC
cdr3_aa: CAITPKGTSGNEQFF

v_call: TRBV15
clone_size: -
j_call: TRBJ1-2
cdr3_length: 14
d_call: -
cdr3_nt: TGTGCCACCAGCAGAGAGCAGGGATGGGCTGGCTACACCTTC
cdr3_aa: CATSREQGWAGYTF

v_call: TRBV4-2
clone_size: -
j_call: TRBJ1-4
cdr3_length: 15
d_call: -
cdr3_nt: TGTGCCAGCAGCCAACGGGGGGCCACCAATGAAAAACTGTTTTTT
cdr3_aa: CASSQRGATNEKLFF

v_call: TRBV25-1
clone_size: -
j_call: TRBJ1-1
cdr3_length: 13
d_call: -
cdr3_nt: TGTGCCAGCAGTGAAGGCCTCCACCTTGAAGCTTTCTTT
cdr3_aa: CASSEGLHLEAFF

v_call: TRBV10-2
clone_size: -
j_call: TRBJ2-1
cdr3_length: 13
d_call: -
cdr3_nt: TGCGCCAGCGACGAACTAGGTGCCTATGAGCAGTTCTTC
cdr3_aa: CASDELGAYEQFF

v_call: TRBV15
clone_size: -
j_call: TRBJ2-7
cdr3_length: 17
d_call: -
cdr3_nt: TGTGCCACCAGCAGCCTACTAGGGCTAGCGACGCCCTACGAGCAGTACTTC
cdr3_aa: CATSSLLGLATPYEQYF